What follows is one T cell receptor beta chain and its context. Per the germline V gene, CDR1 is MNHEY and CDR2 is SVGAGI. The V end lost 8 bases, the J end lost 2 bases, and 14 bases lay between the germline ends. The CDR3 is made up of 14 amino acids. Produced via immunoSEQ multiplex PCR; TCRdb's table is partial and in-frame only. Of fewer than 250,000 clones in the sample, roughly 80% were seen once. These data are taken from a study of blood T cell repertoires in COVID-19. Sequencing was carried out using peripheral blood. The chain links TRBV6-5 to TRBJ2-3; TRBD2 might be the D (5 bases). The clonotype comes from a woman aged 50 to 65 with acute or convalescent COVID-19. The CDR3 DNA follows: TGTGCCAGCGACTATACGGGCCCCACAGATACGCAGTATTTT. Amino acid sequence: CASDYTGPTDTQYF.